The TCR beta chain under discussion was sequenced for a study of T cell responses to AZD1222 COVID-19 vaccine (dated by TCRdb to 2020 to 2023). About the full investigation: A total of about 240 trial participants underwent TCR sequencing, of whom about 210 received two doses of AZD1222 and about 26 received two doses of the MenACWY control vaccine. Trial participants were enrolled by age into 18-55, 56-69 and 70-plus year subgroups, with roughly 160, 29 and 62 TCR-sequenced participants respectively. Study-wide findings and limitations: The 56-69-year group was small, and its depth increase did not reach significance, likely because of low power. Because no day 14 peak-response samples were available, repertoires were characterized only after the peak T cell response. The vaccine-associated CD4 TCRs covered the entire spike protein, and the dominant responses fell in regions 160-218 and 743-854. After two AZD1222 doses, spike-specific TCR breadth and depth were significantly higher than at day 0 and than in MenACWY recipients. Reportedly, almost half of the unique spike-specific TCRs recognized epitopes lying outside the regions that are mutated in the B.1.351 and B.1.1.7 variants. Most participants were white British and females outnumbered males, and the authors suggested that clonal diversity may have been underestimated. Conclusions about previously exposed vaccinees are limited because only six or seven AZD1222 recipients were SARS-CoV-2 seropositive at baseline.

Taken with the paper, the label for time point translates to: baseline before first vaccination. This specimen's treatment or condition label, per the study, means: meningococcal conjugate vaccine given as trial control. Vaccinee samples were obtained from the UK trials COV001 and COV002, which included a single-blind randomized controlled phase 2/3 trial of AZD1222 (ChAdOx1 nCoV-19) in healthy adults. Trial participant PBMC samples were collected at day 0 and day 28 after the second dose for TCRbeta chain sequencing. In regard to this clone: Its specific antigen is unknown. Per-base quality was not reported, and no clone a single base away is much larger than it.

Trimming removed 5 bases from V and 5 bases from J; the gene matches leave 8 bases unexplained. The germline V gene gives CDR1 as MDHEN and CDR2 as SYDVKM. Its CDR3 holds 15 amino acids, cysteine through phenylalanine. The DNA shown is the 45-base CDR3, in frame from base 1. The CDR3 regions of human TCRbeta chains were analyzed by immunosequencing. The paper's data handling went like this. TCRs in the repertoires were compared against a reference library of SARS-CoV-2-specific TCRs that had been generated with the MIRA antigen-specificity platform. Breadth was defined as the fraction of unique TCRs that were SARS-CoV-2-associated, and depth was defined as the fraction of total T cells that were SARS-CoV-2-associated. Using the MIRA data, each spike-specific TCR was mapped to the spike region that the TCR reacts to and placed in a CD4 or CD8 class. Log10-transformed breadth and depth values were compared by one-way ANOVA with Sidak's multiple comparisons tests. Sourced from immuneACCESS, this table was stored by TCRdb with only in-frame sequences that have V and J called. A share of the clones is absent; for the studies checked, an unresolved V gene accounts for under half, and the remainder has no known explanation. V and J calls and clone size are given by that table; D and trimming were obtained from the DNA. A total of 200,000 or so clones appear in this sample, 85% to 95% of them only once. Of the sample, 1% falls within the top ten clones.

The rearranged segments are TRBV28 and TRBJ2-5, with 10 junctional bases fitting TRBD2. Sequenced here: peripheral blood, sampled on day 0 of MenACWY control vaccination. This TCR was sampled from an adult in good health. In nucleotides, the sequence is TGTGCCAGCAGTATTAGCGGGGGGCAGGGTGAGACCCAGTACTTC. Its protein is CASSISGGQGETQYF.